This T cell receptor beta chain emerged from a study of blood T cell repertoires in COVID-19. Overall study: Samples came from the United States, Italy and Spain, spanning acute and convalescent COVID-19.

Adults between about 18 and 89 years of age took part from more than 20 US areas. Participant reports of clinical history set cohort assignment. Trimming cost V 4 bases and J 6 bases, with 13 bases left between them. This CDR3 region has 13 residues. Per the original data handling: Amplification with reference gene primers provided the estimates of nucleated cell counts. The data were produced by immunoSEQ multiplex PCR, yet TCRdb's version contains in-frame clones alone and is incomplete. From that table come the V and J calls and clone size; the DNA was used to work out D and trimming. The sample shows 200,000 to 250,000 clones, 87% of them seen only once.

The receptor comes from a man in his late teens or twenties with acute COVID-19. The source material was PBMCs or T cells enriched from blood (not recorded which). The rearrangement joins TRBV23-1 to TRBJ2-7, with D perhaps TRBD1 (6 bases). TRBV23-1 is placed among ORFs of uncertain function. CDR3 region: CASSREQGLEQYF. CDR3 bases: TGCGCCAGCAGTCGAGAACAGGGCCTCGAGCAGTACTTC.